The sequence of this TCR beta chain was determined in a study of blood T cell repertoires in COVID-19. Turning to the study itself: From the United States, Italy and Spain came samples of acute and convalescent COVID-19. T cells, B-cell-depleted T cells, or PBMCs provided the cDNA or gDNA that served as material.

Original processing methods: Reference gene primer amplification in the assay estimated nucleated cell counts. The protocol was immunoSEQ multiplex PCR, while the TCRdb copy is restricted to in-frame clones and leaves out a portion. The V and J calls and clone size were taken over from that table, and D and trimming were inferred from the DNA. The sample shows 200,000 or so clones, roughly 84% of them seen only once. Germline assignment: CDR1 SGHTA and CDR2 FQGNSA. The ends lost 4 bases at V and 10 bases at J; junction bases unmatched: 10. The length of the CDR3 is 15 residues. In assigning cohorts, the study relied on participant-reported clinical history.

The sample taken for sequencing was PBMCs or T cells enriched from blood (not recorded which). The chain is built from TRBV7-2 and TRBJ1-6, with 7 bases fitting TRBD1. The sequence was collected from a man in his forties who had recovered from COVID-19. CDR3 residues: CASSSRTGPRSPLHF. In nucleotides, the CDR3 is TGTGCCAGCAGCTCTAGGACAGGCCCTCGGTCACCCCTCCACTTT.